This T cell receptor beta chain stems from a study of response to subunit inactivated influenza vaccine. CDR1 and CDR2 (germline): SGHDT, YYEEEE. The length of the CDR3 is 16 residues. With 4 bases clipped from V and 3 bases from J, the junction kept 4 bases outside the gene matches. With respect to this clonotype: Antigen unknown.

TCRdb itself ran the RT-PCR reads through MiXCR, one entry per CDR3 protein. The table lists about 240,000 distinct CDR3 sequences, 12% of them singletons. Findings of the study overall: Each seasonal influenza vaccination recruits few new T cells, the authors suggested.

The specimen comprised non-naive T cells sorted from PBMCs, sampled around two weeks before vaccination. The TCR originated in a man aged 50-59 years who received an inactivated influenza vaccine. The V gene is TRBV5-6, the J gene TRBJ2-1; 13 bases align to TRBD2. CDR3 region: CASSTGLAGNYNEQFF. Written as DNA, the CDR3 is TGTGCCAGCAGCACGGGACTAGCGGGGAACTACAATGAGCAGTTCTTC.